The following is a TCR beta chain sequence with its context. The data are from a study of blood T cell repertoires in COVID-19. About the study: Sample material is recorded as cDNA or gDNA derived from T cells, B-cell-depleted T cells, or PBMCs.

V was shortened by 5 bases and J by 0 bases, with 11 bases between the two germline ends. Germline-derived CDR1 and CDR2 are MNHEY and SVGEGT. CDR3 size: 15 residues. Methods used by the authors: Amplifying reference gene primers gave estimates of nucleated cell counts. Method: immunoSEQ multiplex PCR; TCRdb's copy keeps in-frame clones and lacks some. The V and J calls and clone size were taken over from that table, and D and trimming were inferred from the DNA. The table shows roughly 200,000 clones, with around 85% occurring only once. Source material: peripheral blood. This chain uses TRBV6-2 or TRBV6-3 with TRBJ2-1; D possibly corresponds to TRBD1 (6 bases). This TCR came from a human donor with active or convalescent COVID-19. The donor label of this sample is uncertain. CDR3 loop: CASSLTGPSYNEQFF. DNA of the CDR3: TGTGCCAGCAGTCTGACAGGCCCCTCCTACAATGAGCAGTTCTTC.